The sequence of this T cell receptor beta chain was determined in a study of blood T cell repertoires in COVID-19. Per the original methods: How many nucleated cells were present was estimated from reference gene primer amplification. The protocol was immunoSEQ multiplex PCR, while the TCRdb copy is restricted to in-frame clones and leaves out a portion. V and J calls plus clone size are reproduced from that table; the DNA served to infer D and trimming. Of 350,000 to 450,000 clones listed, 80% to 90% were seen once; the top ten hold 0.95% to 1.5%. Germline values: CDR1 MNHEY, CDR2 SMNVEV (reference sequence). After removal of 6 bases from V and 0 bases from J, the junction contained 7 bases not matched to a gene. CDR3 length: 18 amino acids.

The chain carries TRBV27 and TRBJ2-2, with 13 positions matching TRBD2. Material: peripheral blood. The receptor's source is a man aged 40-49 years with acute or convalescent COVID-19. The CDR3 here is CASRTPGTSGTNTGELFF. The CDR3 DNA follows: TGTGCCAGCAGAACTCCTGGGACTAGCGGGACGAACACCGGGGAGCTGTTTTTT.